Below are 30 T cell receptor beta chains sequenced from a single sample in a study of T cell changes during pregnancy in multiple sclerosis. Produced via immunoSEQ multiplex PCR; TCRdb's table is partial and in-frame only. Here the sample spans under 45,000 clones, around 93% being singletons. This specimen was CD4+ T cells from peripheral blood mononuclear cells, taken after pregnancy. These receptors were collected from a female donor with multiple sclerosis, enrolled in a pregnancy study.

The chain employs TRBV6-5 and TRBJ2-7; D unclear. This CDR3 comprises 16 residues. Between the trimmed V and J ends, which lost 0 bases and 1 base, there was a span of 13 bases. Per germline, CDR1 MNHEY and CDR2 SVGAGI. DNA of the CDR3: TGTGCCAGCAGTTACTCGAATTTTGTCAGGTCCTACGAGCAGTACTTC. Translated: CASSYSNFVRSYEQYF.

This chain joins TRBV5-1 and TRBJ1-2; weak D call: TRBD1 (6 bases). This CDR3 contains 14 residues. Germline V gene data show CDR1 as SGHRS and CDR2 as YFSETQ. The V gene lost 5 bases and the J gene lost 5 bases, with 16 bases spanning the gap. The CDR3 loop reads CASRPETTGYGYTF. The DNA for the CDR3 is TGCGCCAGCAGGCCCGAAACAACAGGGTATGGCTACACCTTC.

CDR3: CASSGGLAGDSPLHF. CDR3 DNA sequence: TGTGCCAGCAGTGGTGGACTCGCCGGAGATTCACCCCTCCACTTT. The chain uses TRBV25-1 and TRBJ1-6; D gene ambiguous. Per the germline V gene, CDR1 is MGHDK and CDR2 is SYGVNS. The CDR3 contains 15 residues. Between the trimmed V and J ends, which lost 4 bases and 8 bases, there was a span of 15 bases.

This clone was observed once. The chain uses TRBV27 and TRBJ1-1; the D gene is possibly TRBD1 (5 bases). This CDR3 comprises 13 residues. Per the germline V gene, CDR1 is MNHEY and CDR2 is SMNVEV (reference sequence). The V and J ends lost 2 bases and 4 bases respectively, with 8 bases between them. CDR3 nucleotide sequence: TGTGCCAGCAGTTTAGGGGGGGGCACTGAAGCTTTCTTT. It translates to CASSLGGGTEAFF.

CDR3 in amino acids: CASSLTGGADTQYF. In DNA, the CDR3 is TGTGCCAGCAGCTTAACCGGGGGGGCAGATACGCAGTATTTT. The rearrangement links TRBV7-3 to TRBJ2-3, with 8 bases identical to TRBD2. This CDR3 has 14 amino acids. V lost 0 bases and J lost 4; bases outside the gene matches: 0. The germline gives CDR1 SGHTA, CDR2 FQGTGA.

The chain combines TRBV5-1 with TRBJ1-3, with D tentatively TRBD1 (6 bases). From germline, CDR1 is SGHRS and CDR2 YFSETQ. This CDR3 has 14 amino acids. V lost 5 bases and J lost 3, with 12 bases in between. The CDR3, as DNA: TGCGCCAGCAGTTTTACAGGGTATGGAAACACCATATATTTT. It is translated as CASSFTGYGNTIYF.

The chain combines TRBV7-8 with TRBJ1-5; the match to TRBD1 covers 8 bases. Germline V gene lookup returns CDR1 SGHVS and CDR2 FQNEAQ. V was clipped by 5 bases and J by 5 bases; unmatched bases: 2. This CDR3 is built from 13 residues. The CDR3 DNA reads as TGTGCCAGCAGCAAGGACAGGGATCAGCCCCAGCATTTT. It codes for CASSKDRDQPQHF.

The chain uses TRBV7-8 and TRBJ2-3; D is perhaps TRBD2 (7 bases). The CDR3 spans 16 residues. V was trimmed by 3 bases and J by 3 bases, leaving 16 bases between them. In germline, CDR1 is SGHVS, CDR2 FQNEAQ. CDR3: CASSFPGRGGTDTQYF. Here the CDR3 DNA reads TGTGCCAGCAGCTTCCCTGGGAGGGGGGGAACAGATACGCAGTATTTT.

The gene calls are TRBV5-5 and TRBJ1-4; the match to TRBD1 covers 7 bases. CDR1 is SGHKS and CDR2 is YYEKEE in the germline V gene (reference sequence). The V segment lost 1 base and the J segment 8 bases; nucleotides outside the gene matches: 8. The CDR3 is 15 residues long. The CDR3 here is CASSLTGVKEEKLFF. The CDR3 DNA reads TGTGCCAGCAGCTTGACAGGGGTTAAGGAGGAAAAACTGTTTTTT.

This chain connects TRBV27 to TRBJ2-6; D remains unclear. Germline CDR1 reads MNHEY; CDR2 reads SMNVEV (reference sequence). The germline V and J ends were trimmed by 1 base and 1 base, with 11 bases remaining between them. The CDR3 contains 17 residues. Here the CDR3 reads CASSLLFGGSGANVLTF. CDR3 sequence (DNA): TGTGCCAGCAGTTTATTGTTCGGCGGTTCTGGGGCCAACGTCCTGACTTTC. Filled out from reference TRBV27 and TRBJ2-6, the complete variable domain reads EAQVTQNPRYLITVTGKKLTVTCSQNMNHEYMSWYRQDPGLGLRQIYYSMNVEVTDKGDVPEGYKVSRKEKRNFPLILESPSPNQTSLYFCASSLLFGGSGANVLTFGAGSRLTVL.

This rearrangement joins TRBV9 to TRBJ1-6, with D possibly TRBD1 on 5 matching bases. V was shortened by 0 bases and J by 11 bases, with 12 bases between the two germline ends. There are 14 residues in the CDR3. Germline-derived CDR1 and CDR2 are SGDLS and YYNGEE. In DNA form, the CDR3 reads TGTGCCAGCAGCGTAGAGGGGTCTCGGGCACCCCTCCACTTT. This gives the protein CASSVEGSRAPLHF. Complete variable domain (other parts from reference TRBV9 and TRBJ1-6): DSGVTQTPKHLITATGQRVTLRCSPRSGDLSVYWYQQSLDQGLQFLIQYYNGEERAKGNILERFSAQQFPDLHSELNLSSLELGDSALYFCASSVEGSRAPLHFGNGTRLTVT.

J is TRBJ1-4 and V is TRBV14, with D possibly being TRBD1 (5 bases). Germline V CDR1 and CDR2: SGHDN, FVKESK. The CDR3 has 14 residues. V was clipped by 5 bases and J by 8 bases, with 15 bases between them. Here the CDR3 DNA reads TGTGCCAGCAGCTACGGGGGTCCTTCGGAAAAACTGTTTTTT. Translation: CASSYGGPSEKLFF. The full variable domain, rest sourced from reference TRBV14 and TRBJ1-4, is EAGVTQFPSHSVIEKGQTVTLRCDPISGHDNLYWYRRVMGKEIKFLLHFVKESKQDESGMPNNRFLAERTGGTYSTLKVQPAELEDSGVYFCASSYGGPSEKLFFGSGTQLSVL.

The rearrangement joins TRBV11-2 to TRBJ2-1; 7 nucleotides align to TRBD2. V lost 4 bases and J lost 6; bases outside the gene matches: 12. The CDR3 is made up of 16 amino acids. The germline V gene encodes CDR1 SGHAT and CDR2 FQNNGV. CDR3 loop: CASSSPREGLLNEQFF. CDR3 sequence (DNA): TGTGCCAGCAGCTCACCCCGAGAGGGACTACTCAATGAGCAGTTCTTC.

This chain's CDR3 is CAWNPGTVTGAAGELFF. The CDR3 DNA reads TGTGCCTGGAACCCCGGGACAGTCACCGGGGCAGCAGGGGAGCTGTTTTTT. This chain uses TRBV30 with TRBJ2-2; 7 positions agree with TRBD1. The CDR3 totals 17 residues. The junction had 19 bases not matched to a gene; V was cut back by 4 bases and J by 8 bases. CDR1 and CDR2 (germline): GTSNPN, SVGIG (reference sequence).

The V and J genes are TRBV7-9 and TRBJ2-1; 11 bases fit TRBD1. Germline CDR1 SEHNR, CDR2 FQNEAQ (reference sequence). The CDR3 is made up of 14 amino acids. V lost 6 bases to trimming and J lost 4 bases; unmatched junction nucleotides: 2. The CDR3 reads CASRGTGGYNEQFF. The CDR3 coding sequence is TGTGCCAGCAGGGGGACAGGGGGTTACAATGAGCAGTTCTTC.

V usage is TRBV4-2 and J usage is TRBJ2-2; possibly TRBD1 for D (6 bases). Trimming left V 0 bases short and J 0 bases short, with 11 bases between. The germline CDR1 and CDR2 sequences are LGHNA and YNFKEQ. The CDR3 runs 17 residues. The CDR3, as DNA: TGTGCCAGCAGCCAAGATCGGGACACCGCGAACACCGGGGAGCTGTTTTTT. Translation gives CASSQDRDTANTGELFF.

This sequence joins TRBV7-9 and TRBJ2-3; 15 bases are a match to TRBD2. The length of the CDR3 is 16 residues. The germline V gene encodes CDR1 SEHNR and CDR2 FQNEAQ (reference sequence). V shed 4 bases, J shed 4 bases, and the junction held 3 bases outside the gene matches. CDR3 sequence (DNA): TGTGCCAGCAGCTCAGGACTAGCGGGGGGGCCAGATACGCAGTATTTT. This encodes CASSSGLAGGPDTQYF.

The rearrangement uses TRBV29-1 and TRBJ1-2, with 12 bases that match TRBD1. Trimming cost V 8 bases and J 6 bases; bases outside gene matches: 13. In germline, CDR1 is SQVTM, CDR2 ANQGSEA. This CDR3 spans 15 amino acids. The CDR3 here is CSTMGQGAGVDGYTF. The CDR3 DNA reads as TGCAGCACCATGGGACAGGGGGCAGGTGTCGATGGCTACACCTTC.

The chain employs TRBV5-1 and TRBJ2-2; no clear D. CDR3 size: 13 residues. The germline gives CDR1 SGHRS, CDR2 YFSETQ. Trimming stripped 0 bases from V and 5 bases from J, with 5 bases between. The CDR3 sequence: CASSLGGTGELFF. CDR3 sequence (DNA): TGCGCCAGCAGCTTGGGCGGTACCGGGGAGCTGTTTTTT.

The chain has TRBV10-3 and TRBJ2-6, with D unclear. The V gene's germline CDR1 is ENHRY and CDR2 SYGVKD. The CDR3 spans 16 residues. Trimming left V 0 bases short and J 4 bases short, with 10 bases between. The CDR3 coding sequence is TGTGCCATCAGTGAGTCGAGGTGGAACGGGGCCAACGTCCTGACTTTC. Amino acid sequence: CAISESRWNGANVLTF.

This clone has only a few counts. This sequence joins TRBV9 and TRBJ1-1; 7 bases align to TRBD1. V lost 3 bases to trimming and J lost 0 bases; unmatched junction nucleotides: 2. CDR3 length: 14 residues. Germline CDR1 reads SGDLS; CDR2 reads YYNGEE. CDR3 bases: TGTGCCAGCAGCGAACAGGGGTTGAACACTGAAGCTTTCTTT. Amino acids: CASSEQGLNTEAFF.

This chain joins TRBV13 and TRBJ2-7; 9 nucleotides align to TRBD1. This CDR3 has 16 residues. The germline V gene has CDR1 PRHDT and CDR2 FYEKMQ (reference sequence). The J segment lost 3 bases and the V segment lost 5 bases, leaving 11 bases of the junction unmatched. The CDR3 coding sequence is TGTGCCAGCAGCGCCAGACGTAAGGACAGGGGCTACGAGCAGTACTTC. Translation: CASSARRKDRGYEQYF.

The rearrangement links TRBV6-5 to TRBJ1-5; possibly TRBD1 for D (6 bases). Looked up from germline, CDR1 is MNHEY and CDR2 is SVGAGI. The V end lost 5 bases, the J end lost 7 bases, and 12 bases lay between the germline ends. The CDR3 runs 13 residues. CDR3 residues: CASSHREGQPQHF. The DNA for the CDR3 is TGTGCCAGCAGTCACAGGGAAGGGCAGCCCCAGCATTTT.

In DNA form, the CDR3 reads TGTGCCAGCAGCGTAGTATCTTTCAACACTGAAGCTTTCTTT. Protein: CASSVVSFNTEAFF. The chain carries TRBV9 and TRBJ1-1; D ambiguous. Germline CDR1 SGDLS, CDR2 YYNGEE. The CDR3 length is 14 residues. V shed 0 bases and J shed 2 bases, with 8 bases lying between them.

The chain combines TRBV11-2 with TRBJ2-7, with 9 bases matching TRBD2. Germline lookup yields CDR1 SGHAT and CDR2 FQNNGV. The V segment lost 6 bases and the J segment 1 base; nucleotides outside the gene matches: 13. This CDR3 has 17 residues. CDR3 loop: CASRFSRASGDSYEQYF. In nucleotides, the CDR3 is TGTGCCAGCAGATTCAGTAGGGCTAGCGGGGATTCCTACGAGCAGTACTTC.

CDR3 coding DNA: TGCGCCAGCAGCCAACTAGGTCGCACGCAGTATTTT. It translates to CASSQLGRTQYF. J is TRBJ2-3 and V is TRBV4-1; D call uncertain. The germline V gene has CDR1 MGHRA and CDR2 YSYEKL. Between the trimmed V and J ends, which lost 2 bases and 9 bases, there was a span of 9 bases. The CDR3 covers 12 residues.

V is TRBV30 and J is TRBJ1-2, with 7 bases lining up with TRBD1. The CDR3 is 11 amino acids. The germline CDR1 and CDR2 sequences are GTSNPN and SVGIG (reference sequence). Trimming cost V 4 bases and J 6 bases; bases outside gene matches: 2. The CDR3 sequence is CAWIGTDGYTF. Here the CDR3 DNA reads TGTGCCTGGATCGGGACAGATGGCTACACCTTC.

The rearrangement joins TRBV27 to TRBJ2-1; 9 bases are a match to TRBD1. Per germline, CDR1 MNHEY and CDR2 SMNVEV (reference sequence). This CDR3 is built from 15 residues. V dropped 5 bases and J dropped 4; count of bases not matched to a gene: 6. The CDR3 region is CASSLWGQGYNEQFF. The DNA for the CDR3 is TGTGCCAGCAGTCTTTGGGGACAGGGTTACAATGAGCAGTTCTTC.

This chain connects TRBV5-5 to TRBJ1-2; D possibly corresponds to TRBD1 (5 bases). The CDR3 contains 14 residues. Germline V gives CDR1 SGHKS, CDR2 YYEKEE (reference sequence). The V and J ends lost 3 bases and 4 bases respectively, with 13 bases between them. Here the CDR3 DNA reads TGTGCCAGCAGCTACCCCGGGACTCCCTATGGCTACACCTTC. Translated: CASSYPGTPYGYTF. The entire variable domain, with the rest obtained from reference TRBV5-5 and TRBJ1-2, is as follows: DAGVTQSPTHLIKTRGQQVTLRCSPISGHKSVSWYQQVLGQGPQFIFQYYEKEERGRGNFPDRFSARQFPNYSSELNVNALLLGDSALYLCASSYPGTPYGYTFGSGTRLTVV.

This clone came up a few times. The rearrangement links TRBV7-8 to TRBJ2-7, with no clear D. This CDR3 is built from 14 residues. CDR1 SGHVS and CDR2 FQNEAQ come from the germline V gene. V lost 3 bases to trimming and J lost 2 bases, with 11 bases between them. Here the CDR3 reads CASSFGPSPYEQYF. Written as DNA, the CDR3 is TGTGCCAGCAGCTTTGGTCCAAGCCCCTACGAGCAGTACTTC.